This is a list of T cell receptor beta chains from one sample in a study of blood T cell repertoires in COVID-19. TCRdb's copy holds only in-frame clones and misses some; the assay was immunoSEQ multiplex PCR. The table includes a few hundred thousand clones, 70% to 85% detected once. The sequenced material came from peripheral blood. The origin of the receptors is a human donor with COVID-19, enrolled during active disease. The donor label of this sample is uncertain. CDR3s include the opening cysteine and the closing phenylalanine or tryptophan. A D gene is named only where the DNA matches it firmly. Only part of the rows carry a size: once, few, many, or a class if the clone is expanded.

abundance: NA
j_gene: TRBJ2-7
v_gene: TRBV15
d_gene: NA
CDR3nt: TGTGCCACCAGCGGCGGGTTTAGACGGGAGCAGTACTTC
CDR3aa: CATSGGFRREQYF

abundance: NA
j_gene: TRBJ2-2
v_gene: TRBV3-1/TRBV3-2
d_gene: NA
CDR3nt: TGTGCCAGCAGCCAAAGAGGGCAGTCGAACACCGGGGAGCTGTTTTTT
CDR3aa: CASSQRGQSNTGELFF

abundance: NA
j_gene: TRBJ2-1
v_gene: TRBV7-8
d_gene: TRBD2
CDR3nt: TGTGCCAGCAGCCGGGGAGGGTCGAGCTCCTACAATGAGCAGTTCTTC
CDR3aa: CASSRGGSSSYNEQFF

abundance: once
j_gene: TRBJ1-1
v_gene: TRBV4-3
d_gene: NA
CDR3nt: TGCGCCAGCAGCCAGAGAACGGTAAACACTGAAGCTTTCTTT
CDR3aa: CASSQRTVNTEAFF

abundance: NA
j_gene: TRBJ2-3
v_gene: TRBV5-1
d_gene: TRBD2
CDR3nt: TGCGCCAGCAGCCTACAACTAGCGGGAGGGATCACAGATACGCAGTATTTT
CDR3aa: CASSLQLAGGITDTQYF

abundance: NA
j_gene: TRBJ1-6
v_gene: TRBV2
d_gene: TRBD1
CDR3nt: TGTGCCAGCACTCGGACAGGGATAAATTCACCCCTCCACTTT
CDR3aa: CASTRTGINSPLHF

abundance: NA
j_gene: TRBJ1-2
v_gene: TRBV30
d_gene: TRBD1
CDR3nt: TGTGCCTGGAGTGAAGCACCGACAGGGTCCACCTTC
CDR3aa: CAWSEAPTGSTF

abundance: NA
j_gene: TRBJ2-7
v_gene: TRBV7-2
d_gene: TRBD2
CDR3nt: TGTGCCAGCAGCTCGAGGGCTAGCGGGAGCTACGAGCAGTACTTC
CDR3aa: CASSSRASGSYEQYF

abundance: NA
j_gene: TRBJ1-5
v_gene: TRBV28
d_gene: NA
CDR3nt: TGTGCCAGCACCCCCGACAGAGATCAGCCCCAGCATTTT
CDR3aa: CASTPDRDQPQHF

abundance: NA
j_gene: TRBJ1-6
v_gene: TRBV2
d_gene: TRBD1
CDR3nt: TGTGCCACCTGTAAGGGACAGGGGCTCTTTGAACATTCACCCCTCCACTTT
CDR3aa: CATCKGQGLFEHSPLHF

abundance: NA
j_gene: TRBJ1-5
v_gene: TRBV5-6
d_gene: TRBD1
CDR3nt: TGTGCCAGCAGCTTGCGGACCGGGACAGGGGGATCAGCCCAGCATTTT
CDR3aa: CASSLRTGTGGSAQHF

abundance: NA
j_gene: TRBJ2-2
v_gene: TRBV7-2
d_gene: TRBD2
CDR3nt: TGTGCCAGCAGCCCCGGACTAGCGGGGAACACCGGGGAGCTGTTTTTT
CDR3aa: CASSPGLAGNTGELFF

abundance: NA
j_gene: TRBJ2-2
v_gene: TRBV5-4
d_gene: TRBD2
CDR3nt: TGTGCCAGCAGCCCTGGGGGACTAGCGGGAGCCGGGGAGCTGTTTTTT
CDR3aa: CASSPGGLAGAGELFF

abundance: NA
j_gene: TRBJ2-7
v_gene: TRBV9
d_gene: TRBD2
CDR3nt: TGTGCCAGCAGCGTAGGGACTAGCGGGATCTACGAGCAGTACTTC
CDR3aa: CASSVGTSGIYEQYF

abundance: NA
j_gene: TRBJ1-2
v_gene: TRBV6-5
d_gene: TRBD1
CDR3nt: TGTGCCAGCAGTCCTATTACAGGGGGCTATGGCTACACCTTC
CDR3aa: CASSPITGGYGYTF

abundance: NA
j_gene: TRBJ2-1
v_gene: TRBV6-1
d_gene: TRBD2
CDR3nt: TGTGCCAGCAGTGAAGCAGGGAGGGAGGGCGGTGAGCAGTTCTTC
CDR3aa: CASSEAGREGGEQFF

abundance: NA
j_gene: TRBJ2-7
v_gene: TRBV6-5
d_gene: TRBD1
CDR3nt: TGTGCCAGCAGTTACTCGACAGGGTACGAGCAGTACTTC
CDR3aa: CASSYSTGYEQYF

abundance: once
j_gene: TRBJ1-2
v_gene: TRBV12-1
d_gene: NA
CDR3nt: NA
CDR3aa: CASTLSVGSGTYGYTF

abundance: NA
j_gene: TRBJ1-2
v_gene: TRBV28
d_gene: NA
CDR3nt: TGTGCCAGCAGTTTGTATACGGTCTTGGATGGCTACACCTTC
CDR3aa: CASSLYTVLDGYTF

abundance: NA
j_gene: TRBJ2-1
v_gene: TRBV7-2
d_gene: NA
CDR3nt: TGTGCCAGCAGCTTACGGAGCGGAGCTACAATGAAGCAGTTCTTC
CDR3aa: CASSLRSGATMKQFF

abundance: NA
j_gene: TRBJ2-7
v_gene: TRBV11-2
d_gene: TRBD2
CDR3nt: TGTGCCAGCAGCTTACGAGCGGGAGGGCAATTCGAGCAGTACTTC
CDR3aa: CASSLRAGGQFEQYF

abundance: NA
j_gene: TRBJ1-1
v_gene: TRBV2
d_gene: NA
CDR3nt: TGTGCCAGCATTTCGGCGCCTACAGTGCTGAACACTGAAGCTTTCTTT
CDR3aa: CASISAPTVLNTEAFF

abundance: NA
j_gene: TRBJ1-2
v_gene: TRBV12-3/TRBV12-4
d_gene: NA
CDR3nt: TGTGCCAGCAGTTTTAGGCAGGGATATGGCTACACCTTC
CDR3aa: CASSFRQGYGYTF

abundance: NA
j_gene: TRBJ2-7
v_gene: TRBV19
d_gene: TRBD1
CDR3nt: TGTGCCAGTAGTCCCAGGACAGGGAGAGTTACCGAGCAGTACTTC
CDR3aa: CASSPRTGRVTEQYF

abundance: NA
j_gene: TRBJ1-1
v_gene: TRBV2
d_gene: NA
CDR3nt: TGTGCCAGCAGTCGGACCGGGGGGGGAACTGAAGCTTTCTTT
CDR3aa: CASSRTGGGTEAFF

abundance: NA
j_gene: TRBJ1-2
v_gene: TRBV7-8
d_gene: NA
CDR3nt: TGTGCCAGCAGCTTAGTCAGTGGAGGGCTCTTAAACTATGGCTACACCTTC
CDR3aa: CASSLVSGGLLNYGYTF

abundance: NA
j_gene: TRBJ1-5
v_gene: TRBV28
d_gene: TRBD1
CDR3nt: TGTGCCAGCAGTTTATGGGGACAGGGAACCCCCCCTCAGCCCCAGCATTTT
CDR3aa: CASSLWGQGTPPQPQHF

abundance: once
j_gene: TRBJ2-1
v_gene: TRBV18
d_gene: TRBD2
CDR3nt: TGTGCCAGCTCGAGCCCAGGACTAGCGGGAGCGGGCGAGCAGTTCTTC
CDR3aa: CASSSPGLAGAGEQFF

abundance: NA
j_gene: TRBJ1-2
v_gene: TRBV2
d_gene: NA
CDR3nt: TGTGCCAGCAGTGATAACAGCTTCTATGGCTACACCTTC
CDR3aa: CASSDNSFYGYTF

abundance: NA
j_gene: TRBJ1-1
v_gene: TRBV7-9
d_gene: NA
CDR3nt: TGTGCCAGCAGCCCAATCAGGGTGGGCGAAGCTTTCTTT
CDR3aa: CASSPIRVGEAFF

abundance: NA
j_gene: TRBJ1-5
v_gene: TRBV27
d_gene: TRBD1
CDR3nt: TGTGCCAGCAGATCCGGACAGGGAGGTCAGCCCCAGCATTTT
CDR3aa: CASRSGQGGQPQHF

abundance: NA
j_gene: TRBJ2-2
v_gene: TRBV5-1
d_gene: TRBD1
CDR3nt: TGCGCCAGCAGCACCGGGACAGGGGGCGCCTACACCGGGGAGCTGTTTTTT
CDR3aa: CASSTGTGGAYTGELFF

abundance: once
j_gene: TRBJ2-1
v_gene: TRBV11-1
d_gene: NA
CDR3nt: TGTGCCAGCAGCTCAGATACAGGGTCCTACAATGAGCAGTTCTTC
CDR3aa: CASSSDTGSYNEQFF

abundance: few
j_gene: TRBJ1-2
v_gene: TRBV10-3
d_gene: TRBD1
CDR3nt: TGTGCCATCAGTTCCGGGACAGGGGACTATGGCTACACCTTC
CDR3aa: CAISSGTGDYGYTF

abundance: NA
j_gene: TRBJ2-2
v_gene: TRBV6-1
d_gene: NA
CDR3nt: TGTGCCAGCAGTGACATGGGGCCACAAGCCGGGGAGCTGTTTTTT
CDR3aa: CASSDMGPQAGELFF

abundance: NA
j_gene: TRBJ1-5
v_gene: TRBV5-6
d_gene: TRBD1
CDR3nt: TGTGCCAGCAGTATTGCCGACAGGGACAATCAGCCCCAGCATTTT
CDR3aa: CASSIADRDNQPQHF

abundance: NA
j_gene: TRBJ1-4
v_gene: TRBV27
d_gene: TRBD1
CDR3nt: TGTGCCAGCAGCTCGCTCGGGGACAGATATGAAAAACTGTTTTTT
CDR3aa: CASSSLGDRYEKLFF